The 19 T cell receptor beta chains in this list originate from one sample, sequenced in a study of neoadjuvant anti-PD-1 for oral cavity cancer. Time point specified: after neoadjuvant nivolumab, at surgical resection. Sequencing used immunoSEQ multiplex PCR; TCRdb keeps in-frame clones, though not all of them. The table has about 14,000 clones, roughly two thirds seen once. The sequencing here drew on PBMCs, taken after nivolumab (anti-PD-1) treatment. The receptors originated from a person aged 40 to 85 with oral cavity squamous cell carcinoma.

The chain employs TRBV19 and TRBJ2-6; no clear D gene. Trimming shortened V by 4 bases and J by 0 bases, and 4 bases separated the two germline ends. There are 14 residues in the CDR3. Germline assignment: CDR1 LNHDA and CDR2 SQIVND (reference sequence). DNA of the CDR3: TGTGCCAGTAGTAGAGACTCTGGGGCCAACGTCCTGACTTTC. Its protein product is CASSRDSGANVLTF.

The rearrangement joins TRBV7-2 to TRBJ1-2, with a weak D call TRBD1 (5 bases). Trimming shortened V by 3 bases and J by 2 bases, and 13 bases separated the two germline ends. This CDR3 comprises 15 residues. Per the germline V gene, CDR1 is SGHTA and CDR2 is FQGNSA. CDR3 sequence: CASSFGGTGNYGYTF. CDR3 DNA: TGTGCCAGCAGCTTTGGGGGGACGGGAAACTATGGCTACACCTTC.

The rearrangement uses TRBV13 and TRBJ2-7; 11 positions agree with TRBD2. The CDR3 is 15 amino acids. Trimming at V came to 5 bases and at J to 5 bases, leaving 8 bases not matched to a gene. Per the germline V gene, CDR1 is PRHDT and CDR2 is FYEKMQ (reference sequence). The CDR3 DNA reads TGTGCCAGCAGCATACTAGCGGGAGAGAGGAACGAGCAGTACTTC. Translation gives CASSILAGERNEQYF.

This clone was detected once. The chain uses TRBV7-6 and TRBJ2-1; 7 bases match TRBD2. This CDR3 spans 16 amino acids. Germline CDR1 reads SGHVS; CDR2 reads FNYEAQ. The V segment lost 1 base and the J segment 4 bases; nucleotides outside the gene matches: 7. The CDR3 loop reads CASSLETAGRYNEQFF. The CDR3 DNA sequence: TGTGCCAGCAGCTTAGAGACAGCGGGACGTTACAATGAGCAGTTCTTC.

The rearrangement uses TRBV5-1 and TRBJ2-7; 13 bases fit TRBD2. V was clipped by 4 bases and J by 0 bases; unmatched bases: 1. From germline, CDR1 is SGHRS and CDR2 YFSETQ. The CDR3 contains 15 residues. Here the CDR3 DNA reads TGCGCCAGCAGCAGGACTAGCGGGAGCTCCTACGAGCAGTACTTC. Translated: CASSRTSGSSYEQYF.

The V call is TRBV7-6, the J call TRBJ1-1, with 7 nucleotides matching TRBD1. Germline CDR1 is SGHVS and CDR2 is FNYEAQ. The trim removed 4 bases at V and 5 bases at J, leaving 4 bases unmatched. This CDR3 region has 13 residues. The CDR3 DNA sequence: TGTGCCAGCAGCTCGGGACAGTTGACTGAAGCTTTCTTT. Amino acid sequence: CASSSGQLTEAFF.

This chain links TRBV14 with TRBJ2-1, with 8 bases matching TRBD2. The V segment lost 4 bases and the J segment 7 bases; nucleotides outside the gene matches: 12. Per the germline V gene, CDR1 is SGHDN and CDR2 is FVKESK. The CDR3 is 16 amino acids. The CDR3 spells CASSPHSAGRANEQFF. As DNA, the CDR3 is TGTGCCAGCAGCCCCCATAGCGCCGGGAGGGCGAATGAGCAGTTCTTC.

The CDR3 coding sequence is TGTGCCAGCAGCGTAAGTGGAGTGACTAGCGGCACAGATACGCAGTATTTT. Protein sequence: CASSVSGVTSGTDTQYF. The genes are TRBV9 and TRBJ2-3; 8 nucleotides agree with TRBD2. Germline CDR1 reads SGDLS; CDR2 reads YYNGEE. CDR3 length: 17 amino acids. Trimming at V came to 1 base and at J to 1 base, leaving 8 bases not matched to a gene.

The V and J genes are TRBV5-1 and TRBJ2-7; D unclear. Trimming pared 1 base from V and 2 bases from J, leaving 13 bases between. CDR3 length equals 15 residues. Germline V gene lookup returns CDR1 SGHRS and CDR2 YFSETQ. CDR3: CASSLMATATYEQYF. In nucleotides, the CDR3 is TGCGCCAGCAGCTTGATGGCCACCGCAACCTACGAGCAGTACTTC.

This chain uses TRBV14 with TRBJ2-3, with a possible D match to TRBD1 (5 bases). The CDR3 is made up of 14 amino acids. Trimming removed 4 bases at V and 4 bases at J, with 12 bases between. Germline CDR1 reads SGHDN; CDR2 reads FVKESK. The CDR3 region is CASSPLGAPDTQYF. DNA for the CDR3: TGTGCCAGCAGCCCCTTAGGGGCCCCAGATACGCAGTATTTT.

This rearrangement joins TRBV5-1 to TRBJ2-7, with 9 bases identical to TRBD2. V gave up 3 bases and J gave up 2 bases; unmatched junction bases: 9. This CDR3 comprises 16 residues. The germline V gene has CDR1 SGHRS and CDR2 YFSETQ. CDR3: CASSSGLAGLAYEQYF. The CDR3 DNA is TGCGCCAGCAGCTCCGGCCTAGCGGGGTTGGCCTACGAGCAGTACTTC.

The genes are TRBV25-1 and TRBJ2-3; D could derive from TRBD1 or TRBD2 (5 bases each). This CDR3 comprises 15 residues. Trimming cost V 3 bases and J 2 bases, with 12 bases left between them. CDR1 MGHDK and CDR2 SYGVNS come from the germline V gene. The CDR3 spells CASSDAGRITDTQYF. CDR3 DNA: TGTGCCAGCAGTGATGCAGGGAGAATCACAGATACGCAGTATTTT.

This clone was detected only a few times. V usage is TRBV7-9 and J usage is TRBJ2-3; no clear D gene. The CDR3 has 12 residues. CDR1 SEHNR and CDR2 FQNEAQ come from the germline V gene (reference sequence). Deletions cut 2 bases from V and 4 bases from J, with 4 bases between. CDR3 nucleotide sequence: TGTGCCAGCAGCTTACCCCCAGATACGCAGTATTTT. Amino acid sequence: CASSLPPDTQYF.

V and J are TRBV2 and TRBJ2-5; D may be TRBD1 (6 bases). The CDR3 is 13 amino acids. CDR1 and CDR2 (germline): SNHLY, FYNNEI. The V end lost 6 bases, the J end lost 4 bases, and 12 bases lay between the germline ends. The CDR3 protein is CASSRTGPETQYF. CDR3 bases: TGTGCCAGCAGCCGTACAGGGCCAGAGACCCAGTACTTC.

This clone appeared a few times. J is TRBJ2-1 and V is TRBV9; no clear D. V was trimmed by 0 bases and J by 7 bases, leaving 8 bases between them. Germline V gene sequence: CDR1 SGDLS, CDR2 YYNGEE. This CDR3 is built from 13 residues. The CDR3 spells CASSVEVVNEQFF. The CDR3 DNA is TGTGCCAGCAGCGTAGAGGTAGTAAATGAGCAGTTCTTC.

The chain links TRBV6-6 to TRBJ1-5, with D unresolved. Deletions cut 5 bases from V and 2 bases from J, with 7 bases between. This CDR3 contains 13 residues. Germline assignment: CDR1 MNHNY and CDR2 SVGAGI (reference sequence). In DNA form, the CDR3 reads TGTGCCAGCAGTGACGGAGGCAATCAGCCCCAGCATTTT. This sequence encodes CASSDGGNQPQHF.

The chain carries TRBV27 and TRBJ2-7; 7 bases map to TRBD1. The V segment lost 6 bases and the J segment 0 bases; nucleotides outside the gene matches: 5. The germline gives CDR1 MNHEY, CDR2 SMNVEV (reference sequence). The CDR3 extends over 14 amino acids. The chain's CDR3 is CASSLTGSSYEQYF. Written as DNA, the CDR3 is TGTGCCAGCAGCCTGACAGGGAGCTCCTACGAGCAGTACTTC.

This clone was seen a few times. J is TRBJ1-5 and V is TRBV19; D not certain. V was cut by 3 bases and J by 0 bases, with 21 bases left in between. The germline CDR1 and CDR2 sequences are LNHDA and SQIVND (reference sequence). CDR3 length equals 19 residues. The CDR3, as DNA: TGTGCCAGTAGTATTAACCCTTCTTTCCAAGATAATAGCAATCAGCCCCAGCATTTT. Translated, it gives CASSINPSFQDNSNQPQHF.

As for this clone: The sample carries other DNA sequences with the same CDR3. The V gene is TRBV11-2, the J gene TRBJ1-1; TRBD1 matches at 9 bases. V lost 5 bases, J lost 4 bases, and 2 bases stayed unmatched. The CDR3 spans 13 residues. In germline, CDR1 is SGHAT, CDR2 FQNNGV. CDR3 DNA sequence: TGTGCCAGCAGCCTGGACAGGGGCACTGAAGCTTTCTTT. As protein: CASSLDRGTEAFF.